These 21 T cell receptor beta chains were sequenced from one sample in a study of T cells in Graves' hyperthyroidism and ophthalmopathy. The investigators amplified TCR beta CDR3 regions from RNA transcripts. When the TCR CDR3 underwent first-round RT-PCR, the HTBI primer set was used. TCRdb fed the multiplex PCR reads into MiXCR, producing one record per CDR3 protein. The data hold some 350,000 distinct CDR3 sequences, with around 13% observed a single time. Sequenced sample: blood. All receptors derive from a woman aged 40 to 55 with Graves' ophthalmopathy.

This sequence joins TRBV12-3 or TRBV12-4 and TRBJ1-4; D might be TRBD1 (6 bases). The CDR3 covers 15 residues. V lost 6 bases to trimming and J lost 3 bases, with 14 bases between them. The CDR3, as DNA: TGTGCCAGCAGCTTAACGGGGGCTGCTAATGAAAAACTGTTTTTT. This gives the protein CASSLTGAANEKLFF.

There are many counts of this clonotype. V and J are TRBV27 and TRBJ1-3; D is uncertain. The CDR3 totals 15 residues. Germline CDR1 and CDR2: MNHEY and SMNVEV (reference sequence). Trimming removed 3 bases at V and 0 bases at J, with 9 bases between. The CDR3 spells CASSLGWGSGNTIYF. CDR3 nucleotides: TGTGCCAGCAGTTTGGGATGGGGCTCTGGAAACACCATATATTTT.

This clonotype has at least ten counts. This chain joins TRBV28 and TRBJ1-4, with 7 bases fitting TRBD1. The V and J ends lost 5 bases and 5 bases, in that order; junction bases with no gene match: 5. The germline V gene has CDR1 MDHEN and CDR2 SYDVKM. This CDR3 has 14 residues. The CDR3 region is CASSETGLNEKLFF. The CDR3 DNA reads TGTGCCAGCAGTGAGACAGGGCTCAATGAAAAACTGTTTTTT.

This sequence joins TRBV11-2 and TRBJ2-1; 11 bases align to TRBD2. From germline, CDR1 is SGHAT and CDR2 FQNNGV. V was clipped by 2 bases and J by 4 bases; unmatched bases: 7. CDR3 size: 17 residues. CDR3 bases: TGTGCCAGCAGCTTAAGAGTAGCGGGAGGGCAATACAATGAGCAGTTCTTC. Translating gives CASSLRVAGGQYNEQFF.

This clonotype has a count of ten or more. The chain links TRBV6-1 to TRBJ1-1, with TRBD1 identical over 7 bases. Germline CDR1 reads MNHNS; CDR2 reads SASEGT. This CDR3 comprises 14 residues. With 5 bases clipped from V and 6 bases from J, the junction kept 9 bases outside the gene matches. Here the CDR3 reads CASSKDRVLAEAFF. CDR3 coding DNA: TGTGCCAGCAGTAAAGACAGGGTTCTGGCTGAAGCTTTCTTT.

The table lists this clonotype with many counts. The V gene is TRBV20-1, the J gene TRBJ1-2; no clear D. Trimming shortened V by 3 bases and J by 2 bases, and 7 bases separated the two germline ends. The CDR3 length is 12 residues. Germline V lookup: CDR1 DFQATT, CDR2 SNEGSKA (reference sequence). CDR3 bases: TGCAGTGCTAGCCCGGGGAACTATGGCTACACCTTC. Its translation is CSASPGNYGYTF.

Worth noting for this clonotype: Given a much more abundant clone one base away, this may be a read error. The chain employs TRBV7-9 and TRBJ1-5, with TRBD1 as a possible D gene (6 bases). Per germline, CDR1 SEHNR and CDR2 FQNEAQ (reference sequence). The CDR3 consists of 16 residues. Written as DNA, the CDR3 is TGTGCCAGCAGCGGGGGGGCTATACCTAGCAATCAGCACCAGCATTTT. It yields the protein CASSGGAIPSNQHQHF.

The chain links TRBV5-1 to TRBJ2-2; D unresolved. The germline V gene has CDR1 SGHRS and CDR2 YFSETQ. The CDR3 totals 12 residues. V was shortened by 2 bases and J by 7 bases, with 6 bases between the two germline ends. Written as DNA, the CDR3 is TGCGCCAGCAGCTTCTTCCTCGGGGAGCTGTTTTTT. It encodes CASSFFLGELFF. The full variable domain, rest sourced from reference TRBV5-1 and TRBJ2-2, is KAGVTQTPRYLIKTRGQQVTLSCSPISGHRSVSWYQQTPGQGLQFLFEYFSETQRNKGNFPGRFSGRQFSNSRSEMNVSTLELGDSALYLCASSFFLGELFFGEGSRLTVL.

The table lists this clonotype with many counts. CDR3 loop: CASSLRVTASYSYNEQFF. The DNA of the CDR3 is TGTGCCAGCAGCTTACGAGTGACAGCCTCCTACTCCTACAATGAGCAGTTCTTC. The chain combines TRBV7-8 with TRBJ2-1, with TRBD1 as a possible D gene (5 bases). CDR1 is SGHVS, CDR2 FQNEAQ, per germline. V was cut by 2 bases and J by 0 bases, with 17 bases left in between. The CDR3 contains 18 residues. The full variable domain, with the rest looked up from reference TRBV7-8 and TRBJ2-1, is GAGVSQSPRYKVAKRGQDVALRCDPISGHVSLFWYQQALGQGPEFLTYFQNEAQLDKSGLPSDRFFAERPEGSVSTLKIQRTQQEDSAVYLCASSLRVTASYSYNEQFFGPGTRLTVL.

This clonotype has a count of ten or more. The rearrangement uses TRBV5-1 and TRBJ1-4, with D unclear. The CDR3 extends over 12 amino acids. Germline CDR1 reads SGHRS; CDR2 reads YFSETQ. Trimming cost V 2 bases and J 8 bases, with 7 bases left between them. Here the CDR3 reads CASSLTGEKLFF. CDR3 nucleotide sequence: TGCGCCAGCAGCTTAACCGGGGAAAAACTGTTTTTT.

Comment on this clonotype: This could be a read error, since a much larger clone is one nucleotide away. CDR3 loop: CSVRTGGRYEQYF. The CDR3 DNA reads as TGCAGCGTGCGGACAGGGGGACGATACGAGCAGTACTTC. The V and J genes are TRBV29-1 and TRBJ2-7; TRBD1 aligns across 10 bases. The CDR3 extends over 13 amino acids. The V segment lost 6 bases and the J segment 4 bases; nucleotides outside the gene matches: 6. Germline-derived CDR1 and CDR2 are SQVTM and ANQGSEA.

This clonotype has more than one count but fewer than ten. The chain couples TRBV28 to TRBJ2-7, with 7 bases lining up with TRBD2. This CDR3 is 16 amino acids long. Germline trimming cut 3 bases from V and 0 bases from J; bases unmatched to any gene: 8. Germline V lookup: CDR1 MDHEN, CDR2 SYDVKM. The chain's CDR3 is CASSLGGASGSYEQYF. In nucleotides, the CDR3 is TGTGCCAGCAGTTTGGGGGGTGCTAGCGGCTCCTACGAGCAGTACTTC.

In its sample, this clonotype was seen once. This may be a read error, as it is one base from a much larger clone. V usage is TRBV5-1 and J usage is TRBJ1-1; no reliable D call. The germline V gene encodes CDR1 SGHRS and CDR2 YFSETQ. The CDR3 loop spans 13 amino acids. This CDR3 reads CASREDLHTGAFF. The CDR3 DNA reads as TGCGCCAGCCGCGAAGATTTACACACTGGAGCTTTCTTT.

V usage is TRBV5-1 and J usage is TRBJ2-1; 10 bases are a match to TRBD2. The V gene's germline CDR1 is SGHRS and CDR2 YFSETQ. The CDR3 covers 14 residues. The ends lost 4 bases at V and 14 bases at J; junction bases unmatched: 12. CDR3 DNA sequence: TGCGCCAGCAGCGCGCCGGGACTAGCGAACAATGAGTTCTTC. Translation gives CASSAPGLANNEFF.

At least ten counts were recorded for this clonotype. The chain employs TRBV20-1 and TRBJ2-7; D call uncertain. From germline, CDR1 is DFQATT and CDR2 SNEGSKA (reference sequence). CDR3 length: 15 residues. The germline V and J ends were trimmed by 0 bases and 0 bases, with 12 bases remaining between them. As DNA, the CDR3 is TGCAGTGCTAGAGATCTCGACTGGCCCTCCTACGAGCAGTACTTC. It specifies CSARDLDWPSYEQYF.

In this sample, this clonotype turned up a few times. The chain links TRBV6-6 to TRBJ2-5; 7 nucleotides line up with TRBD1. Germline CDR1 is MNHNY and CDR2 is SVGAGI (reference sequence). J was trimmed by 3 bases and V by 2 bases; bases with no gene match: 6. The CDR3 is 15 residues long. Here the CDR3 DNA reads TGTGCCAGCAGTTACATAGGCGGACAGGAAGAGACCCAGTACTTC. It translates to CASSYIGGQEETQYF.

This clonotype was counted at least ten times. This rearrangement joins TRBV2 to TRBJ2-5; a possible D gene is TRBD2 (5 bases). CDR1 SNHLY and CDR2 FYNNEI come from the germline V gene. Trimming took 0 bases from V and 8 from J, leaving 10 bases between them. The length of the CDR3 is 13 residues. DNA for the CDR3: TGTGCCAGCAGTGAAGCGCGAGGAGGAACCCAGTACTTC. Amino acids: CASSEARGGTQYF.

At least ten counts were recorded for this clonotype. The chain uses TRBV29-1 and TRBJ2-7; the D gene is possibly TRBD2 (5 bases). The CDR3 has 12 amino acids. Germline V lookup: CDR1 SQVTM, CDR2 ANQGSEA. Trimming pared 4 bases from V and 2 bases from J, leaving 9 bases between. Here the CDR3 reads CSVGLPTYEQYF. The CDR3 nucleotides read TGCAGCGTTGGACTACCTACCTACGAGCAGTACTTC.

This rearrangement joins TRBV10-2 to TRBJ2-2; 9 nucleotides line up with TRBD1. With 5 bases clipped from V and 7 bases from J, the junction kept 5 bases outside the gene matches. The length of the CDR3 is 14 residues. CDR1 is WSHSY, CDR2 SAAADI, per germline. DNA of the CDR3: TGCGCCAGCAGTCTAGACAGGGGGATCGGGGAGCTGTTTTTT. Its protein is CASSLDRGIGELFF.

The CDR3 loop is CASSQNFPDSDTQYF. CDR3 nucleotide sequence: TGTGCCAGCAGCCAAAACTTCCCGGATTCAGATACGCAGTATTTT. V is TRBV14 and J is TRBJ2-3; D not resolved. Germline lookup yields CDR1 SGHDN and CDR2 FVKESK. The CDR3 contains 15 residues. Trimming removed 2 bases from V and 4 bases from J, with 13 bases in between.

This clonotype has a handful of counts. The rearrangement links TRBV27 to TRBJ2-3; TRBD1 might be the D (5 bases). The CDR3 has 14 amino acids. V was cut by 2 bases and J by 2 bases, with 8 bases left in between. Germline lookup yields CDR1 MNHEY and CDR2 SMNVEV (reference sequence). The CDR3 is CASSLNRNTDTQYF. CDR3 sequence (DNA): TGTGCCAGCAGTTTAAACAGGAACACAGATACGCAGTATTTT.